This is a list of T cell receptor beta chains from one sample in a study of identifying expanded T cells in peripheral blood. Some clones are missing from TCRdb's copy, which holds only in-frame ones; the method was immunoSEQ multiplex PCR. This table holds 50,000 to 75,000 clones, more than 75% found once. Sequencing was performed on blood. The receptors originated from a person aged 18-70 years in good health. The CDR3 runs from the conserved cysteine through the conserved F or W. Each record gives: CDR3 DNA, CDR3 protein, V gene, D gene, clone size, J gene. A D gene is named only where the DNA matches it firmly. A row's size may be missing; if present it is once, few, many or a size class.

CDR3 DNA: TGTGCCAGCTCAAACGGGGGCTACTACGAGCAGTACTTC
CDR3 protein: CASSNGGYYEQYF
V gene: TRBV18
D gene: -
clone size: -
J gene: TRBJ2-7

CDR3 DNA: TGCGCCAGCAGCCGATTGGGACTAGCGACCTACGAGCAGTACTTC
CDR3 protein: CASSRLGLATYEQYF
V gene: TRBV4-1
D gene: TRBD2
clone size: -
J gene: TRBJ2-7

CDR3 DNA: TGCGCCAGCAGTGAGGGGAGGGGGTTTCAGCCCCAGCATTTT
CDR3 protein: CASSEGRGFQPQHF
V gene: TRBV10-2
D gene: -
clone size: -
J gene: TRBJ1-5

CDR3 DNA: TGTGCCAGCAGTGACCCGTTATCGGGCCTCCAAGAGACCCAGTACTTC
CDR3 protein: CASSDPLSGLQETQYF
V gene: TRBV6-1
D gene: -
clone size: -
J gene: TRBJ2-5

CDR3 DNA: TGTGCCATCAGCTTGACAGGGGGGAACACTGAAGCTTTCTTT
CDR3 protein: CAISLTGGNTEAFF
V gene: TRBV10-3
D gene: TRBD1
clone size: -
J gene: TRBJ1-1

CDR3 DNA: TGTGCCAGCCTACCAGCGGGGGAGTTCACGCAGTATTTT
CDR3 protein: CASLPAGEFTQYF
V gene: TRBV2
D gene: TRBD2
clone size: -
J gene: TRBJ2-3

CDR3 DNA: TGTGCCAGCAGAGTGGGGACCCAGAACACTGAAGCTTTCTTT
CDR3 protein: CASRVGTQNTEAFF
V gene: TRBV27
D gene: -
clone size: -
J gene: TRBJ1-1

CDR3 DNA: TGTGCCAGTAGTTATAGCGGTAGCTCCTACAATGAGCAGTTCTTC
CDR3 protein: CASSYSGSSYNEQFF
V gene: TRBV19
D gene: -
clone size: -
J gene: TRBJ2-1

CDR3 DNA: TGCAGCGTTGTCGAGGGAGTCACGGCGTATCTCTACGAGCAGTACTTC
CDR3 protein: CSVVEGVTAYLYEQYF
V gene: TRBV29-1
D gene: -
clone size: -
J gene: TRBJ2-7

CDR3 DNA: TGCGCCAGCGGTAGACAGGGGGCAGCCTACAATGAGCAGTTCTTC
CDR3 protein: CASGRQGAAYNEQFF
V gene: TRBV5-1
D gene: TRBD1
clone size: -
J gene: TRBJ2-1

CDR3 DNA: TGCGCCAGCAGCCAAGAAGGGACTAGCGGTGCGAACACCGGGGAGCTGTTTTTT
CDR3 protein: CASSQEGTSGANTGELFF
V gene: TRBV4-1
D gene: TRBD2
clone size: once
J gene: TRBJ2-2

CDR3 DNA: TGTGCCAGCAGCTTAGGACAGGGCGATGGAAAACTGTTTTTT
CDR3 protein: CASSLGQGDGKLFF
V gene: TRBV7-7
D gene: TRBD1
clone size: -
J gene: TRBJ1-4

CDR3 DNA: TGTGCCAGCAGTTCCAGATCCTACGAGCAGTACTTC
CDR3 protein: CASSSRSYEQYF
V gene: TRBV28
D gene: -
clone size: -
J gene: TRBJ2-7

CDR3 DNA: TGTGCCAGCAGTGCGGAGGGGTGGGGTGAAGCTTTCTTT
CDR3 protein: CASSAEGWGEAFF
V gene: TRBV2
D gene: -
clone size: once
J gene: TRBJ1-1

CDR3 DNA: TGTGCCAGTAGTATGTCAGTTCACAATGAGCAGTTCTTC
CDR3 protein: CASSMSVHNEQFF
V gene: TRBV19
D gene: -
clone size: -
J gene: TRBJ2-1

CDR3 DNA: TGTGCCAGCAGCGCCTCTTTTGGGCTAGCGGGATTACCCCCAGAGTTCTTC
CDR3 protein: CASSASFGLAGLPPEFF
V gene: TRBV14
D gene: TRBD2
clone size: -
J gene: TRBJ2-1